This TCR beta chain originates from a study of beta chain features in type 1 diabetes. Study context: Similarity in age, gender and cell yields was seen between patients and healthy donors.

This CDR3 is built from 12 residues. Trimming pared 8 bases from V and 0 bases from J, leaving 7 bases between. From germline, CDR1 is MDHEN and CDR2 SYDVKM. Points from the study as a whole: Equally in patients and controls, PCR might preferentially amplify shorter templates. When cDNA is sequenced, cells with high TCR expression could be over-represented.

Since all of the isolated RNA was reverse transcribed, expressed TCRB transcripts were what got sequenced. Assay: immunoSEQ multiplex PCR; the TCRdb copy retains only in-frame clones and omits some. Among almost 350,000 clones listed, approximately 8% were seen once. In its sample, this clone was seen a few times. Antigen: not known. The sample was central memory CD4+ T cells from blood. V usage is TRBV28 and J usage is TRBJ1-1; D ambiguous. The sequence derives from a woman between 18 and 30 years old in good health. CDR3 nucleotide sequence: TGTGCCAGCCGAAGACTGAACACTGAAGCTTTCTTT. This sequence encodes CASRRLNTEAFF.